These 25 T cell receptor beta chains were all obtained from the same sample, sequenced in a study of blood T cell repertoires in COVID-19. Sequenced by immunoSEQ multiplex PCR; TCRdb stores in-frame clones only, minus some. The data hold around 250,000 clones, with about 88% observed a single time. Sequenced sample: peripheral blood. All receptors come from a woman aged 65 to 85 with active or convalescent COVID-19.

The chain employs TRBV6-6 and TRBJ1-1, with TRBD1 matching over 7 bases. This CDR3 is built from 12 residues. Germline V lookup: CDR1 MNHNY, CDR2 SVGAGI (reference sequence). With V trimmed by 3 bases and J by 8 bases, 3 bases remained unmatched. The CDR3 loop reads CASSYAGQEAFF. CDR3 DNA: TGTGCCAGCAGTTATGCGGGACAGGAAGCTTTCTTT.

CDR3 loop: CASSTRQGYNEQFF. The DNA of the CDR3 is TGTGCCAGCAGCACGAGACAGGGGTACAATGAGCAGTTCTTC. J is TRBJ2-1 and V is TRBV5-6; TRBD1 matches at 8 bases. The CDR3 has 14 amino acids. Trimming cost V 4 bases and J 4 bases; bases outside gene matches: 4. CDR1 SGHDT and CDR2 YYEEEE come from the germline V gene.

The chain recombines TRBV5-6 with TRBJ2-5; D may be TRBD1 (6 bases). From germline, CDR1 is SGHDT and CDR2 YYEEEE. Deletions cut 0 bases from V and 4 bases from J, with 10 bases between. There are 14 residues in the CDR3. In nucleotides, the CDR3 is TGTGCCAGCAGCTTGGGACCAGGGGCAGAGACCCAGTACTTC. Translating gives CASSLGPGAETQYF. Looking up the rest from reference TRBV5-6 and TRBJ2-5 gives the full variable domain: DAGVTQSPTHLIKTRGQQVTLRCSPKSGHDTVSWYQQALGQGPQFIFQYYEEEERQRGNFPDRFSGHQFPNYSSELNVNALLLGDSALYLCASSLGPGAETQYFGPGTRLLVL.

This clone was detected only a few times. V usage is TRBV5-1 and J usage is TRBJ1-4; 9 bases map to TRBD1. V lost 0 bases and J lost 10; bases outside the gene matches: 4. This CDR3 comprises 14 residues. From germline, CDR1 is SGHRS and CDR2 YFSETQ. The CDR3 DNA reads TGCGCCAGCAGCTTGGAACAGGGGGCGTTAAAACTGTTTTTT. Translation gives CASSLEQGALKLFF.

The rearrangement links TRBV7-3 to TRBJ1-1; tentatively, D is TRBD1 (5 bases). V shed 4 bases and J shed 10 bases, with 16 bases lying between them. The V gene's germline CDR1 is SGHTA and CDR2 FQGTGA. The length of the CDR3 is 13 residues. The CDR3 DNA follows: TGTGCCAGCAGCTCCGGGACGGGGGGTCGAGCTTTCTTT. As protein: CASSSGTGGRAFF. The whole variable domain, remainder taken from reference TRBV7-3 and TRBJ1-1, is GAGVSQTPSNKVTEKGKYVELRCDPISGHTALYWYRQSLGQGPEFLIYFQGTGAADDSGLPNDRFFAVRPEGSVSTLKIQRTERGDSAVYLCASSSGTGGRAFFGQGTRLTVV.

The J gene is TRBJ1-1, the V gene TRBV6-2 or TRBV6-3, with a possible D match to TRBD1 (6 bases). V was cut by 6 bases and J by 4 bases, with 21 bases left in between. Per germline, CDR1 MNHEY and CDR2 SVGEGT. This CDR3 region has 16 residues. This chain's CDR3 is CASSPLPTGLGTEAFF. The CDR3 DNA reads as TGTGCCAGCAGCCCCCTCCCAACAGGGTTGGGCACTGAAGCTTTCTTT.

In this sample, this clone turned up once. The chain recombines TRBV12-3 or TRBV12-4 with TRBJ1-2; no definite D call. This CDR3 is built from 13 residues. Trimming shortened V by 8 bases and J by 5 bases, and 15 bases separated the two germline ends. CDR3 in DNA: TGTGCCAGCCGTCCCGGGGAGGCGTATGGCTACACCTTC. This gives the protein CASRPGEAYGYTF.

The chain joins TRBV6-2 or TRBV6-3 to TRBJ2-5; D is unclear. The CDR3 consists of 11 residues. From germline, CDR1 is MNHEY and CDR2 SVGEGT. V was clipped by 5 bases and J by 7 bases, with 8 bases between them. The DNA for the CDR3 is TGTGCCAGCAGTCGGTCCGCGACCCAGTACTTC. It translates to CASSRSATQYF.

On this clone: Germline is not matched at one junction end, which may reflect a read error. Here the CDR3 reads CASSRPTGRGDTIYF. Written as DNA, the CDR3 is TGTGCCAGCAGTCGTCCGACAGGGCGTGGAGACACCATATATTTT. This rearrangement joins TRBV7-9 to TRBJ1-3; TRBD1 agrees at 7 bases. Germline V gene data show CDR1 as SEHNR and CDR2 as FQNEAQ (reference sequence). The CDR3 contains 15 residues.

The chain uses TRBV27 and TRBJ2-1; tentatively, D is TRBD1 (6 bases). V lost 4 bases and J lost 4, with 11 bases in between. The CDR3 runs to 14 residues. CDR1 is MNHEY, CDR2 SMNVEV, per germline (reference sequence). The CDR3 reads CASSSRTVYNEQFF. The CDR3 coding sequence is TGTGCCAGCAGTTCCCGGACAGTTTACAATGAGCAGTTCTTC.

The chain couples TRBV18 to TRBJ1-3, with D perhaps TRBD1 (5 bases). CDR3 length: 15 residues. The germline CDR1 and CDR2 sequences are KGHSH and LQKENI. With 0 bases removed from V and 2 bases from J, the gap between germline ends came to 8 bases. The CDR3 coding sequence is TGTGCCAGCTCACCACCAAGCAGGGCTGGAAACACCATATATTTT. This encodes CASSPPSRAGNTIYF.

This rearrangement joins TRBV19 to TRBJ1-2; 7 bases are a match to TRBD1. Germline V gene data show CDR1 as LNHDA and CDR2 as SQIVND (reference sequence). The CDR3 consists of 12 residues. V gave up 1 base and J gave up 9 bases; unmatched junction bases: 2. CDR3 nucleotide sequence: TGTGCCAGTAGTATAGCACAGGGGAGCTACACCTTC. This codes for CASSIAQGSYTF.

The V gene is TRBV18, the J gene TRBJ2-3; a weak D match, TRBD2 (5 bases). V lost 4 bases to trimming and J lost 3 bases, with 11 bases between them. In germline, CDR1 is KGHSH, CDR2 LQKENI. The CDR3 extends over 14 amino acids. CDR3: CASSRGQSTDTQYF. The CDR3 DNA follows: TGTGCCAGCTCACGCGGGCAGTCTACAGATACGCAGTATTTT.

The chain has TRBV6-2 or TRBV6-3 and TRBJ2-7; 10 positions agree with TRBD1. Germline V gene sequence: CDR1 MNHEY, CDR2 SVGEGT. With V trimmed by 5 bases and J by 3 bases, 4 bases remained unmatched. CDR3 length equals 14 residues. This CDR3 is CASSPGQGSYEQYF. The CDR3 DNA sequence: TGTGCCAGCAGTCCGGGACAGGGGAGCTACGAGCAGTACTTC.

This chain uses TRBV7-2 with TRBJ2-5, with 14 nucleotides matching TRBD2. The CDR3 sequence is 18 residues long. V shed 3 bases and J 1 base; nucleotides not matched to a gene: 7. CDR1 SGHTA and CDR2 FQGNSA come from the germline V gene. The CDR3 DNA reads TGTGCCAGCAGCTTTCAGACTAGCGGGGGGGGAATCCAAGAGACCCAGTACTTC. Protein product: CASSFQTSGGGIQETQYF.

This CDR3 is CASSQGRSGAQYF. CDR3 DNA: TGTGCCAGCAGCCAAGGAAGGTCGGGGGCGCAGTATTTT. The rearrangement uses TRBV3-1 (or the pseudogene TRBV3-2) and TRBJ2-3; possibly TRBD2 for D (6 bases). V was shortened by 1 base and J by 10 bases, with 12 bases between the two germline ends. CDR1 LGHDT and CDR2 YNNKEL come from the germline V gene (reference sequence). This CDR3 is 13 amino acids long.

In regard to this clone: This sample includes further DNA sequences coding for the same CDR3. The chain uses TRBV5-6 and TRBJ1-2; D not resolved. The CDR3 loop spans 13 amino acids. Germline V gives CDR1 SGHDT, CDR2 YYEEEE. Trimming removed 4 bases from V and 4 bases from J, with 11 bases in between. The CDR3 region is CASSLAGGYGYTF. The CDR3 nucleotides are TGTGCCAGCAGCCTTGCGGGAGGCTATGGCTACACCTTC.

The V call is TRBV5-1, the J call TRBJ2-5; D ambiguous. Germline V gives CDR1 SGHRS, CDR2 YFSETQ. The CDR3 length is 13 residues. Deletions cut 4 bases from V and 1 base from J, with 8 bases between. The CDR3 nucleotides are TGCGCCAGCAGCCCCAATTTCCAAGAGACCCAGTACTTC. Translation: CASSPNFQETQYF.

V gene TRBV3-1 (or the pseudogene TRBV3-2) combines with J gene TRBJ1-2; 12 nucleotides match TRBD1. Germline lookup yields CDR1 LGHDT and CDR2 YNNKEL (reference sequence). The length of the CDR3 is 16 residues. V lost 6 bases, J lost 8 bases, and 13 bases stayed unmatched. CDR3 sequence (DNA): TGTGCCAGCAGTCGCCTCTGGGGACAGGGGGCTGGCGGCTACACCTTC. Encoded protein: CASSRLWGQGAGGYTF.

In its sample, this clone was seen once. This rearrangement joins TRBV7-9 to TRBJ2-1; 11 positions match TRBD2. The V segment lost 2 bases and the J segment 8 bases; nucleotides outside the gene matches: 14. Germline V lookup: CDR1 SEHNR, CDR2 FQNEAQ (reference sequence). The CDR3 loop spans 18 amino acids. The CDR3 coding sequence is TGTGCCAGCAGCTTACTAGCGGGGGGCCGCGCTGGGTGGGATGAGCAGTTCTTC. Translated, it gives CASSLLAGGRAGWDEQFF.

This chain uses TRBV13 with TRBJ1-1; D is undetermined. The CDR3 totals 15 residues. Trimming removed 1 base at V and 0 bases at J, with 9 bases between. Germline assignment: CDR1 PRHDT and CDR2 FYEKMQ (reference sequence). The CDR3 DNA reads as TGTGCCAGCAGCTTAGAAGGCGGCATGAACACTGAAGCTTTCTTT. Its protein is CASSLEGGMNTEAFF.

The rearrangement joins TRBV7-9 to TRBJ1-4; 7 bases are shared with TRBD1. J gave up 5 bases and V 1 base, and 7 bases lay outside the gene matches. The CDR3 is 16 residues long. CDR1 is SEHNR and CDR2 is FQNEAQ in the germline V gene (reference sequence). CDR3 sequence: CASSLVQGRSNEKLFF. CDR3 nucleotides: TGTGCCAGCAGCTTAGTACAGGGGAGGTCGAATGAAAAACTGTTTTTT.

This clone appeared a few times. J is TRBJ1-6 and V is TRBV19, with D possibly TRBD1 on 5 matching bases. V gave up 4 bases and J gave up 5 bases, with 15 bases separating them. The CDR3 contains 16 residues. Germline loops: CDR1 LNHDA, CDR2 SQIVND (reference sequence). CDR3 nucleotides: TGTGCCAGTAGTACGCTGCAGGGTAGAAATAATTCACCCCTCCACTTT. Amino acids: CASSTLQGRNNSPLHF. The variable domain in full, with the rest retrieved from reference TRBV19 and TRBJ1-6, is DGGITQSPKYLFRKEGQNVTLSCEQNLNHDAMYWYRQDPGQGLRLIYYSQIVNDFQKGDIAEGYSVSREKKESFPLTVTSAQKNPTAFYLCASSTLQGRNNSPLHFGNGTRLTVT.

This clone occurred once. CDR3 coding DNA: TGTGCCAGCAGCCAAGATAGCGGGGGGCTCTTAGATACGCAGTATTTT. Encoded protein: CASSQDSGGLLDTQYF. The chain carries TRBV7-3 and TRBJ2-3; 10 bases are a match to TRBD2. CDR3 length: 16 amino acids. Looked up from germline, CDR1 is SGHTA and CDR2 is FQGTGA. Trimming cost V 5 bases and J 5 bases; bases outside gene matches: 10.

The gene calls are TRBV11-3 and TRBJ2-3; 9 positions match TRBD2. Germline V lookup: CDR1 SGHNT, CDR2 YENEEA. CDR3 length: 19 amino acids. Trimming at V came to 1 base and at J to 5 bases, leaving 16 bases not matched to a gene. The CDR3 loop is CASSLGRYSAGGHGDTQYF. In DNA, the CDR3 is TGTGCCAGCAGCTTAGGACGGTATTCGGCGGGGGGGCATGGAGATACGCAGTATTTT.